This TCR beta chain was observed in a study of cytomegalovirus exposure and HLA in healthy donors. On the study more broadly: Among the 300 to 450 genotyped donors, over 70% were placed in the Caucasian-associated ancestry cluster. General study results and limits: Presence/absence analyses took donor sequencing depth as roughly uniform. TCR beta V- and J-gene trimming, according to a later analysis, was linked to a missense DCLRE1C variant. Later work found that TCR association rates differed between HLA loci; DRB1 had the most and HLA-C the fewest.

On this clone: The target antigen is unknown.

The ends were cut back, 4 bases at V and 3 bases at J, with 19 bases in the middle. Germline CDR1 and CDR2: SGDLS and YYNGEE. The CDR3 extends over 16 amino acids. In the PCR, 60 Vbeta and 13 Jbeta primers were used. Using immunoSEQ multiplex PCR, the repertoire was profiled, and TCRdb retains in-frame clones only, with some absent. Of 100,000 to 150,000 clones in the sample, around 81% were seen once. The TCR originated in a man between 18 and 35 years old in good health and CMV-seronegative. J is TRBJ1-2 and V is TRBV9; the D gene is possibly TRBD1 (6 bases). Source material: PBMCs. CDR3 DNA sequence: TGTGCCAGCAGCTTAACCTCGAAACGGACAGACTATGGCTACACCTTC. Its translation: CASSLTSKRTDYGYTF. The variable domain in full, with the rest retrieved from reference TRBV9 and TRBJ1-2, is DSGVTQTPKHLITATGQRVTLRCSPRSGDLSVYWYQQSLDQGLQFLIQYYNGEERAKGNILERFSAQQFPDLHSELNLSSLELGDSALYFCASSLTSKRTDYGYTFGSGTRLTVV.